The rows below give T cell receptor beta chains drawn from one sample of a study of a mutant IDH1 vaccine in newly diagnosed glioma. These receptors are not linked to any known antigen. Profiling relied on immunoSEQ multiplex PCR, and the TCRdb table lists in-frame clones only, not all of them. The sample carries around 60,000 clones, about four fifths recorded once. Sequences were derived from PBMCs, sampled from a glioma patient whose treatment included an IDH1 peptide vaccine. These receptors all come from a man in his forties with glioma. Each CDR3 is given with its conserved first and last residue. A D gene is named only where the DNA matches it firmly. A clone size is listed for some rows: how often the clone was seen (once, few, many), or a class if it is expanded.

clone_size	v_call	j_call	d_call	cdr3_aa	cdr3_nt
NA	TRBV27	TRBJ2-7	NA	CASGSGTAYEQYF	TGTGCCAGCGGAAGCGGGACAGCCTACGAGCAGTACTTC
few	TRBV2	TRBJ2-6	NA	CASRQGTGANVLTF	TGTGCCAGCAGACAAGGGACCGGGGCCAACGTCCTGACTTTC
NA	TRBV7-6	TRBJ2-2	TRBD2	CASSSRLAGALGGTGELFF	TGTGCCAGCAGCTCCCGACTAGCGGGGGCCCTCGGTGGGACCGGGGAGCTGTTTTTT
NA	TRBV6-4	TRBJ2-5	TRBD2	CARRLAGGVTQYF	TGTGCCAGACGACTAGCGGGGGGGGTGACCCAGTACTTC
NA	TRBV11-2	TRBJ2-1	NA	CASSLLTFSYNEQFF	TGTGCCAGCAGCTTGCTAACCTTCTCCTACAATGAGCAGTTCTTC
NA	TRBV6-1	TRBJ1-2	NA	CASSSQGGLGYTF	TGTGCCAGCAGTTCCCAGGGAGGGCTTGGCTACACCTTC
once	TRBV6-1	TRBJ2-7	TRBD2	CASSASGSQYEQYF	TGTGCCAGCAGTGCTAGCGGGAGTCAATACGAGCAGTACTTC
NA	TRBV4-3	TRBJ2-1	TRBD1	CASSLATGGRYNEQFF	TGCGCCAGCAGCCTCGCGACAGGGGGGAGGTACAATGAGCAGTTCTTC
NA	TRBV10-3	TRBJ1-2	TRBD1	CAIRRGQTNYGYTF	TGTGCCATCAGGAGGGGGCAAACTAACTATGGCTACACCTTC
NA	TRBV5-8	TRBJ1-4	NA	CASKKRDRAGLLFF	TGTGCCAGTAAAAAGAGGGATCGAGCAGGGTTACTGTTTTTT
NA	TRBV6-1	TRBJ1-2	NA	CASSENWAQEGYTF	TGTGCCAGCAGTGAAAATTGGGCCCAGGAGGGCTACACCTTC
NA	TRBV27	TRBJ1-1	NA	CASSLAGPTEAFF	TGTGCCAGCAGTCTCGCAGGGCCCACTGAAGCTTTCTTT
NA	TRBV7-9	TRBJ1-1	NA	CATFSGGNTEAFF	TGTGCCACCTTCTCCGGGGGAAACACTGAAGCTTTCTTT
once	TRBV5-1	TRBJ2-7	NA	CASGGEAYEQYF	TGCGCCAGCGGAGGCGAGGCCTACGAGCAGTACTTC
NA	TRBV19	TRBJ2-7	TRBD1	CASSIDSVFLGQAGEQYF	TGTGCCAGTAGTATAGATTCCGTCTTTCTGGGACAGGCCGGAGAGCAGTACTTC
medium-sized	TRBV19	TRBJ1-1	NA	CASKRPNTEAFF	TGTGCCAGTAAGCGGCCGAACACTGAAGCTTTCTTT
NA	TRBV2	TRBJ2-7	NA	CASTLGPTYEQYF	TGTGCCAGCACTTTGGGCCCTACCTACGAGCAGTACTTC
NA	TRBV10-3	TRBJ2-1	NA	CAISRDRWGEQFF	TGTGCCATCAGTCGAGACAGGTGGGGTGAGCAGTTCTTC
NA	TRBV7-2	TRBJ2-7	TRBD1	CASSLSGTGAYEQYF	TGTGCCAGCAGCTTATCCGGGACAGGGGCCTACGAGCAGTACTTC
NA	TRBV7-9	TRBJ2-4	NA	CASSLALLDIQYF	TGTGCCAGCAGCTTAGCTTTATTGGACATTCAGTACTTC
once	TRBV7-8	TRBJ2-2	NA	CASSPNREPGLTHTGELFF	TGTGCCAGCAGCCCCAATAGGGAGCCGGGACTGACACACACCGGGGAGCTGTTTTTT
NA	TRBV7-9	TRBJ1-3	NA	CASSLVEHSSGNTIYF	TGTGCCAGCAGCTTAGTGGAGCACAGCTCTGGAAACACCATATATTTT
NA	TRBV6-1	TRBJ1-2	NA	CASQVGSGYTF	TGTGCCAGTCAGGTTGGCTCTGGCTACACCTTC
NA	TRBV6-5	TRBJ2-5	NA	CASSLLSSSFGTQYF	TGTGCCAGCAGCCTTCTCTCTTCTTCGTTTGGGACCCAGTACTTC
NA	TRBV11-1	TRBJ2-5	TRBD2	CASSPLAAEETQYF	TGTGCCAGCAGCCCACTAGCGGCTGAGGAGACCCAGTACTTC
NA	TRBV4-1	TRBJ1-3	NA	CASSQDHSSGNTIYF	TGCGCCAGCAGCCAAGACCACAGTTCCGGAAACACCATATATTTT
NA	TRBV19	TRBJ1-4	NA	CASSPDRFNEKLFF	TGTGCCAGTTCCCCGGACCGCTTTAATGAAAAACTGTTTTTT
NA	TRBV29-1	TRBJ2-3	NA	CSGDGTSTDTQYF	TGCAGCGGGGACGGGACTAGCACAGATACGCAGTATTTT
once	TRBV19	TRBJ2-3	TRBD2	CASKKREGRDTQYF	TGTGCCAGTAAGAAGCGGGAGGGCCGTGATACGCAGTATTTT
NA	TRBV5-5	TRBJ2-5	NA	CASSPTGPETQYF	TGTGCCAGCAGCCCGACCGGACCGGAGACCCAGTACTTC
NA	TRBV4-3	TRBJ2-7	NA	CASSQDLSPYEQYF	TGCGCCAGCAGCCAAGATCTTAGCCCCTACGAGCAGTACTTC
NA	TRBV6-5	TRBJ2-1	NA	CASSLPSSDEQFF	TGTGCCAGCAGCCTCCCGAGTTCCGATGAGCAGTTCTTC
NA	TRBV5-4	TRBJ2-3	NA	CASSSNTDTQYF	TGTGCCAGCAGCTCCAACACAGATACGCAGTATTTT
few	TRBV19	TRBJ2-3	NA	CASRPLASGTDTQYF	TGTGCCAGCCGGCCCTTAGCGTCTGGCACAGATACGCAGTATTTT
once	TRBV11-2	TRBJ2-7	TRBD1	CASSFGTGDFYEQYF	TGTGCCAGCAGCTTCGGGACAGGGGACTTCTACGAGCAGTACTTC
NA	TRBV6-5	TRBJ1-6	TRBD1	CASSSQRQGRSPLHF	TGTGCCAGCAGTTCCCAACGACAGGGAAGGTCACCCCTCCACTTT
NA	TRBV4-3	TRBJ2-7	TRBD2	CASSQEASGIYEQYF	TGCGCCAGCAGCCAAGAGGCTAGCGGGATATACGAGCAGTACTTC
NA	TRBV9	TRBJ2-3	TRBD2	CASSSLAGGSTDTQYF	TGTGCCAGCAGCTCCCTAGCGGGGGGGAGCACAGATACGCAGTATTTT
few	TRBV7-9	TRBJ1-1	NA	CASSGFRDTEAFF	TGTGCCAGCAGCGGGTTTAGGGACACTGAAGCTTTCTTT
NA	TRBV18	TRBJ2-3	NA	CASSPLGAGDTQYF	TGTGCCAGCTCACCACTTGGGGCCGGGGATACGCAGTATTTT
few	TRBV29-1	TRBJ2-3	NA	CSVVRVADTQYF	TGCAGCGTTGTAAGGGTGGCAGATACGCAGTATTTT
NA	TRBV18	TRBJ2-7	TRBD1	CASSQDRAYEQYF	TGTGCCAGCTCACAGGACAGGGCATACGAGCAGTACTTC
NA	TRBV27	TRBJ2-5	TRBD2	CASSLWGGYQETQYF	TGTGCCAGCAGTTTATGGGGGGGGTACCAAGAGACCCAGTACTTC